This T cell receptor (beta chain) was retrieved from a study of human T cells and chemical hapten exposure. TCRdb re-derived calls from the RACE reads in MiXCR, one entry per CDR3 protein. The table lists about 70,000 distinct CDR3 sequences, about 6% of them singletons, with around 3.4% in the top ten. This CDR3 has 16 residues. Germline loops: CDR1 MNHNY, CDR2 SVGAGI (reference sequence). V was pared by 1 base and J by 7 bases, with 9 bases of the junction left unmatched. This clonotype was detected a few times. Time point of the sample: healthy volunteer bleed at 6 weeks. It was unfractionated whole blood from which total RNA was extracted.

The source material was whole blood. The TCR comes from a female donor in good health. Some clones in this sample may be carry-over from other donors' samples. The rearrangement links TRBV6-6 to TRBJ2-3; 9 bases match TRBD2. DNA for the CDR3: TGTGCCAGCAGTTACTTCTTAGCGGGAGTTGTTAATACGCAGTATTTT. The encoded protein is CASSYFLAGVVNTQYF.